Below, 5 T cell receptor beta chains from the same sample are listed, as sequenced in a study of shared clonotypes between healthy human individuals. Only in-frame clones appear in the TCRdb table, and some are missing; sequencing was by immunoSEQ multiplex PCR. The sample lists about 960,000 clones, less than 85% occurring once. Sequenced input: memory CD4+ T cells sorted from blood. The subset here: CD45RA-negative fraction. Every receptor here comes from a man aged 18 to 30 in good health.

CDR3 DNA sequence: TGTGCCAGCAGCTTGGGACAGGGGAAGGGGAATGCTGAAGCTTTCTTT. This codes for CASSLGQGKGNAEAFF. The chain combines TRBV5-4 with TRBJ1-1, with 8 bases matching TRBD1. CDR3 size: 16 residues. After removal of 0 bases from V and 6 bases from J, the junction contained 10 bases not matched to a gene. CDR1 is SGHNT and CDR2 is YYREEE in the germline V gene (reference sequence).

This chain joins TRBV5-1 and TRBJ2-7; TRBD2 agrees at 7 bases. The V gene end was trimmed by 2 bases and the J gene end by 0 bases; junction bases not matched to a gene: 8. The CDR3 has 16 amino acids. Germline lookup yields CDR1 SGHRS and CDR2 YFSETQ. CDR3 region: CASSLETTSASYEQYF. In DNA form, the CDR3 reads TGCGCCAGCAGCTTAGAGACCACTAGCGCCTCCTACGAGCAGTACTTC.

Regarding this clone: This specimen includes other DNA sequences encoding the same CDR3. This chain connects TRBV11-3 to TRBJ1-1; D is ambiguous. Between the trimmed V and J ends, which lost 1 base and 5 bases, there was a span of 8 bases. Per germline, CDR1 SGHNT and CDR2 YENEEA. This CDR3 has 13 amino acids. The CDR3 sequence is CASSLVSGTEAFF. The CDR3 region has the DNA TGTGCCAGCAGCTTAGTTTCGGGGACTGAAGCTTTCTTT. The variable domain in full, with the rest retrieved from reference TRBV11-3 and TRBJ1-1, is EAGVVQSPRYKIIEKKQPVAFWCNPISGHNTLYWYLQNLGQGPELLIRYENEEAVDDSQLPKDRFSAERLKGVDSTLKIQPAELGDSAVYLCASSLVSGTEAFFGQGTRLTVV.

CDR3 sequence: CASRLAEPRADTQYF. In DNA, the CDR3 is TGTGCCTCCAGGCTAGCGGAACCCAGGGCAGATACGCAGTATTTT. The V call is TRBV6-1, the J call TRBJ2-3; 7 nucleotides align to TRBD2. The CDR3 loop spans 15 amino acids. V gave up 11 bases and J gave up 4 bases; unmatched junction bases: 15. Germline loops: CDR1 MNHNS, CDR2 SASEGT.

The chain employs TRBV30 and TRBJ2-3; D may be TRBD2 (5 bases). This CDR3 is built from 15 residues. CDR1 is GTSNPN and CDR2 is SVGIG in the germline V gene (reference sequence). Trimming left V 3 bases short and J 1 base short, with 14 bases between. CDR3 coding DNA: TGTGCCTGGAGGTGGGTGGACTCTGGCACAGATACGCAGTATTTT. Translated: CAWRWVDSGTDTQYF.